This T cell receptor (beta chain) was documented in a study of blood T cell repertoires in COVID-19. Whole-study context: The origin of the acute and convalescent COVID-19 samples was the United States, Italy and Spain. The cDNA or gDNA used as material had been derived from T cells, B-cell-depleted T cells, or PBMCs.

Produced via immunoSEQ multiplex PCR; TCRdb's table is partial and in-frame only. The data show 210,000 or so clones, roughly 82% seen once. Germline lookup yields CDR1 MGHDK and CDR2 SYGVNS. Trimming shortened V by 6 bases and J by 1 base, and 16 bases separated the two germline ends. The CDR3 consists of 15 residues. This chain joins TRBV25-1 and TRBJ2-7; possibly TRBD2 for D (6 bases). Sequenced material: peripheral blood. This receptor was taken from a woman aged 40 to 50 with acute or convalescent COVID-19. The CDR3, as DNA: TGTGCCAGCAGCCTAACCGGGACTCGTTCCTACGAGCAGTACTTC. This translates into CASSLTGTRSYEQYF.